The clone carrying this T cell receptor (beta chain) came up many times. This sample is drawn from a study of T-cell reconstitution after alpha-beta-depleted transplantation in children. This CDR3 comprises 17 residues. The germline V gene has CDR1 SGHRS and CDR2 YFSETQ. V dropped 0 bases and J dropped 3; count of bases not matched to a gene: 8. Unique molecular identifiers were incorporated into the prepared TCRbeta library. In TCRdb, the PCR reads were re-called with MiXCR into one record per CDR3 protein. The data contain roughly 120,000 distinct CDR3 sequences, 9% to 12% of them singletons. The chain has TRBV5-1 and TRBJ2-7, with TRBD1 matching over 11 bases. Sample: PBMCs from the stem cell graft donor, taken from the stem cell graft. This TCR derives from a human donor who donated a stem cell graft to a child with acute lymphoblastic leukemia. DNA of the CDR3: TGCGCCAGCAGCTTGGAATTCCGGGACAGGGGGGGCTACGAGCAGTACTTC. Its translation is CASSLEFRDRGGYEQYF.